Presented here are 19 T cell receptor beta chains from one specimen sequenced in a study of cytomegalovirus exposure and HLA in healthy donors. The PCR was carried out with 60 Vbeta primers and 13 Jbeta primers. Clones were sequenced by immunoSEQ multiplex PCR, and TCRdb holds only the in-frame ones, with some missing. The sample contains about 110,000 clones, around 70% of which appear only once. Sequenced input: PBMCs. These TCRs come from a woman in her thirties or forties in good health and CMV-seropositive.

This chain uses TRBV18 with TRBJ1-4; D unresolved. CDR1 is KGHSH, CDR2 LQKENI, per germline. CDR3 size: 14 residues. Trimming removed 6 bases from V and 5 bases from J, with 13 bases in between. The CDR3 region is CASSPQEGNEKLFF. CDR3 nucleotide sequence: TGTGCCAGCTCCCCCCAGGAGGGAAATGAAAAACTGTTTTTT.

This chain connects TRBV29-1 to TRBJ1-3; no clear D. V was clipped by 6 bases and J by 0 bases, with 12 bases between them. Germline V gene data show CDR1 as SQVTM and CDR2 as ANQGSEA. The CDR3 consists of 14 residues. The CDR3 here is CSVRSDNSGNTIYF. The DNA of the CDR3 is TGCAGCGTCAGGTCAGATAACTCTGGAAACACCATATATTTT.

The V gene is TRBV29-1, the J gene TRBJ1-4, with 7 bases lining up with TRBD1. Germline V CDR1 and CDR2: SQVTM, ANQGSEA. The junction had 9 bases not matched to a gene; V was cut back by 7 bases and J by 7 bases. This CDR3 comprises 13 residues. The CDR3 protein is CSALRDSSEKLFF. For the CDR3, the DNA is TGCAGCGCCCTCCGGGACAGTAGTGAAAAACTGTTTTTT.

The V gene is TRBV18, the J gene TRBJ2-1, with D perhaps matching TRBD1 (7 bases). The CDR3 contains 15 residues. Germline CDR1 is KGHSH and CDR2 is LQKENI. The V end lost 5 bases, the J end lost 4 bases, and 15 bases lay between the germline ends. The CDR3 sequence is CASSDVAGQYNEQFF. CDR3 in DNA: TGTGCCAGCTCAGATGTGGCGGGACAGTACAATGAGCAGTTCTTC.

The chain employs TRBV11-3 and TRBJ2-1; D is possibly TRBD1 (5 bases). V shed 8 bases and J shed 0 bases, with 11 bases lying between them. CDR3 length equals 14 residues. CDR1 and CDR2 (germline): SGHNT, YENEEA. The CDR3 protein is CASGPGISYNEQFF. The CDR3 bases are TGTGCCAGCGGGCCAGGGATCTCCTACAATGAGCAGTTCTTC.

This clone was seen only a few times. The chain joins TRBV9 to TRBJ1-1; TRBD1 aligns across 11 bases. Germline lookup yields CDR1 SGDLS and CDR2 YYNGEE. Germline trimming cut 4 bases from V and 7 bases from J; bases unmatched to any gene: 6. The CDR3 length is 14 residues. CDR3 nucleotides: TGTGCCAGCAGCTCAGGGACAGGGGGAGATGAAGCTTTCTTT. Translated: CASSSGTGGDEAFF.

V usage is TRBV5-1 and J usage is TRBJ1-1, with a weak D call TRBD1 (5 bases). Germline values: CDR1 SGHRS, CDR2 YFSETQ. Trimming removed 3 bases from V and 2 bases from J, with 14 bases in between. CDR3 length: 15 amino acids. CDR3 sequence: CASSSPQGRNTEAFF. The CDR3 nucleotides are TGCGCCAGCAGCTCCCCCCAGGGCCGAAACACTGAAGCTTTCTTT.

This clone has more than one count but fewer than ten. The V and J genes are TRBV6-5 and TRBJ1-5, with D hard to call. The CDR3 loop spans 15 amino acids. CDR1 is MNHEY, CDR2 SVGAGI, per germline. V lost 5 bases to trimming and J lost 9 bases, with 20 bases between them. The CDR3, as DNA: TGTGCCAGCAGTACCCAAAGAGGCACCTTCGTGCCCCAGCATTTT. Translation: CASSTQRGTFVPQHF.

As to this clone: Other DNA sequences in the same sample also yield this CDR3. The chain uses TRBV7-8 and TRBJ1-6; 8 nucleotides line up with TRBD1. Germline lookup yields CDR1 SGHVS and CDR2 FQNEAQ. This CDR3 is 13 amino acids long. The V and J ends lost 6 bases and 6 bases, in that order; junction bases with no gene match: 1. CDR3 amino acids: CASRDRVNSPLHF. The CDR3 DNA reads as TGTGCCAGCAGGGACAGGGTTAATTCACCCCTCCACTTT.

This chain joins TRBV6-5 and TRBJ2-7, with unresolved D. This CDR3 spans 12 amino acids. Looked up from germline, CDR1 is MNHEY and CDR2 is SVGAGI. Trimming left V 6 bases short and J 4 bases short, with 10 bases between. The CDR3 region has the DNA TGTGCCAGCAGCGGCAACGGGTACGAGCAGTACTTC. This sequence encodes CASSGNGYEQYF.

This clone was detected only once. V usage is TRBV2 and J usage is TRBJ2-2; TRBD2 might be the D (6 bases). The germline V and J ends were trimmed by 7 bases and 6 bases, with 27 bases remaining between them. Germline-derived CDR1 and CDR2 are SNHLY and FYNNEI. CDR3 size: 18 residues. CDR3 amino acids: CASTDGIWAGSGAGELFF. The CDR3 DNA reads TGTGCCAGCACCGACGGGATCTGGGCGGGGAGCGGTGCCGGGGAGCTGTTTTTT.

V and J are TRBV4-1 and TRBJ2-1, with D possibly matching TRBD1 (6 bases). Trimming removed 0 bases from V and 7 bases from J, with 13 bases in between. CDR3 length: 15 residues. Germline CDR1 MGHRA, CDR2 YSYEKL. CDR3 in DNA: TGCGCCAGCAGCCAAGATAACAGGGTAAGGAATGAGCAGTTCTTC. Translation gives CASSQDNRVRNEQFF.

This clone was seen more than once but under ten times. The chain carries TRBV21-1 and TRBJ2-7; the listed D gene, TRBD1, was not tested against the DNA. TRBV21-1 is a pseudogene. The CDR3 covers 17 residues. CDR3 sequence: CASSKIRTGALSYEQYF. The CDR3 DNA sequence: TGTGCCAGCAGCAAGATTCGTACAGGGGCCCTATCCTACGAGCAGTACTTC.

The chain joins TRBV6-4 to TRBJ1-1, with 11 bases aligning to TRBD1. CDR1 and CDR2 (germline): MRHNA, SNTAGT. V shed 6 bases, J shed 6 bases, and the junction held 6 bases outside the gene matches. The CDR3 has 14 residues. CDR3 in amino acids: CASRRGQGEAEAFF. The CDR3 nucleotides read TGTGCCAGCAGACGGGGACAGGGGGAGGCTGAAGCTTTCTTT.

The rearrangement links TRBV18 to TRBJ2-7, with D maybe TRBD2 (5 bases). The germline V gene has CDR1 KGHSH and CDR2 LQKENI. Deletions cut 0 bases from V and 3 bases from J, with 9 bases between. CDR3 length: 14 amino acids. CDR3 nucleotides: TGTGCCAGCTCACCACCGTCCGGGAACTACGAGCAGTACTTC. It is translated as CASSPPSGNYEQYF.

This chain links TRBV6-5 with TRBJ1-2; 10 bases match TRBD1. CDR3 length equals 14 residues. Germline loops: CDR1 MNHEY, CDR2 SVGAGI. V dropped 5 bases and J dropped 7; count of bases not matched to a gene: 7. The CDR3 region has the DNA TGTGCCAGCAGTCTTGGACAGGGGGTATCTGGCTACACCTTC. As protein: CASSLGQGVSGYTF.

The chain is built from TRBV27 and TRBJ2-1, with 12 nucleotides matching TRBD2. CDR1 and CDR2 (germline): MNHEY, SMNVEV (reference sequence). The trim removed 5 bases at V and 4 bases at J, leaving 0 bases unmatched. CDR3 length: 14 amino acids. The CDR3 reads CASSLAGGYNEQFF. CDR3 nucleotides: TGTGCCAGCAGTCTAGCGGGGGGGTACAATGAGCAGTTCTTC.

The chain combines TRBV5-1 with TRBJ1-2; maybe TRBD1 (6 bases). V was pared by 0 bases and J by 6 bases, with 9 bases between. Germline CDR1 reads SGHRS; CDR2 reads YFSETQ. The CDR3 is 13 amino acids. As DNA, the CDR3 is TGCGCCAGCAGCTTGGCAGGGGCCGATGGCTACACCTTC. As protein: CASSLAGADGYTF.

Written as DNA, the CDR3 is TGTGCCAGCACCCCGGGCAGGGCTGGGGCCAACGTCCTGACTTTC. Translating it yields CASTPGRAGANVLTF. This chain links TRBV13 with TRBJ2-6, with D maybe TRBD1 (5 bases). With 7 bases removed from V and 2 bases from J, the gap between germline ends came to 12 bases. CDR3 length equals 15 residues. Germline V gives CDR1 PRHDT, CDR2 FYEKMQ (reference sequence). The full variable domain, its missing parts supplied by reference TRBV13 and TRBJ2-6, is AAGVIQSPRHLIKEKRETATLKCYPIPRHDTVYWYQQGPGQDPQFLISFYEKMQSDKGSIPDRFSAQQFSDYHSELNMSSLELGDSALYFCASTPGRAGANVLTFGAGSRLTVL.